This TCR beta chain came from a study of T cell repertoires in cytomegalovirus infection (dated by TCRdb to between 2017 and 2020). About the investigation overall: Donor HLA type was relevant to the analysis, because carriage of CMV infection together with the matching HLA type was indicated by public TCR beta signatures.

This clonotype has more than one count but fewer than ten. Its antigen target is currently unknown. Base qualities are not recorded, but no much larger clone differs from it by a single base. From the cysteine up to the phenylalanine, the CDR3 has a length of 18 residues. The kept DNA is CDR3 alone, 54 bases in frame from the first base. In the germline V gene (reference sequence), CDR1 corresponds to SEHNR and CDR2 to FQNEAQ. At the junction V is shortened by 4 bases and J by 5 bases; bases outside the gene matches: 11. Findings and caveats that apply to the study as a whole: In both this cohort and an independent 352-donor cohort, the cumulative frequency of public TCR beta family members distinguished carriers of CMV infection plus the relevant HLA type. In the ex vivo response, HLA-C-restricted CMV-specific TCR beta clonotypes were dominant, and in two of eight donors the single most frequent clonotype came from this HLA-C-restricted group.

Sequencing instrument: Illumina HiSeq 1500. Through fastp at Q25 and MiXCR, TCRdb rebuilt clones from the public reads, retaining in-frame beta chains. Under each unique CDR3 protein, matching rows form one entry showing the most common genes and DNA. This sample has around 270,000 distinct CDR3 sequences in its table, and approximately 9.2% of those were observed once. The ten largest clones add up to over 13% of the sample. The rearrangement combines TRBV7-9 with TRBJ2-5, and TRBD2 aligns with 15 junction nucleotides. The sequenced sample consisted of PBMCs. The source of this sequence is a human donor in good health (CMV status not recorded). Some clones in this sample may be carry-over from other donors' samples. The CDR3 protein: CASSSHWTSGGAGETQYF. At the DNA level, the sequence is TGTGCCAGCAGCTCCCACTGGACTAGCGGGGGGGCTGGGGAGACCCAGTACTTC.